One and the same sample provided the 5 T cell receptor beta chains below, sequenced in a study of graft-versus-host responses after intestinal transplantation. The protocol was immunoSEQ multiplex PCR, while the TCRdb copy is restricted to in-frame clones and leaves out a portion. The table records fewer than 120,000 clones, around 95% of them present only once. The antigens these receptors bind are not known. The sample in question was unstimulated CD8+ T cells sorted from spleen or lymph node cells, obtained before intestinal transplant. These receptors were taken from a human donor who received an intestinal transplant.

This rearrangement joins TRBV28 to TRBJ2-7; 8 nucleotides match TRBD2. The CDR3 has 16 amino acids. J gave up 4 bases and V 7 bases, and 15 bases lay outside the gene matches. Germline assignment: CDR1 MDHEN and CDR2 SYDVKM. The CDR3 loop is CASTTRRSGRLYEQYF. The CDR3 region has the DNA TGTGCCAGCACTACCAGGAGGAGCGGGAGATTATACGAGCAGTACTTC.

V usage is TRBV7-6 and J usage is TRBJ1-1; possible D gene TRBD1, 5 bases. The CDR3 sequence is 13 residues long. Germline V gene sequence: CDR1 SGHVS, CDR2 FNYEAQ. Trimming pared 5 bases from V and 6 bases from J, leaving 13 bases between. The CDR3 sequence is CASSPGPGAEAFF. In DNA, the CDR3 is TGTGCCAGCAGCCCCGGGCCGGGGGCTGAAGCTTTCTTT.

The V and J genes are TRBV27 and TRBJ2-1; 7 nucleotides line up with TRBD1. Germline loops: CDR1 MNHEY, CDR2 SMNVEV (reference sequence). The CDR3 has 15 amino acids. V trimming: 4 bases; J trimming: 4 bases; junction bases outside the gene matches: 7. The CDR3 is CASSSDRDPYNEQFF. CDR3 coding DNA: TGTGCCAGCAGTTCAGACAGGGACCCTTACAATGAGCAGTTCTTC.

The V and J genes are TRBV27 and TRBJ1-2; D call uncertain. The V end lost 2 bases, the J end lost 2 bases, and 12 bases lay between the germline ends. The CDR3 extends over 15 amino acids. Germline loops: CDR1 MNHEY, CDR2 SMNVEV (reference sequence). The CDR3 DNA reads TGTGCCAGCAGTTTAGGAGGGTTTCCCAACTATGGCTACACCTTC. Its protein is CASSLGGFPNYGYTF.

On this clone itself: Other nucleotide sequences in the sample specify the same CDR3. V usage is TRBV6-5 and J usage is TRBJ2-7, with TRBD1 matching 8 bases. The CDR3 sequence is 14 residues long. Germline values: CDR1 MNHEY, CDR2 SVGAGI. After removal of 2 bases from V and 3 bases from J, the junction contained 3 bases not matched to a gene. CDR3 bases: TGTGCCAGCAGTTACGGGACAGGAGACTACGAGCAGTACTTC. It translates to CASSYGTGDYEQYF.